This TCR beta chain stems from a study of shared clonotypes between healthy human individuals. Study-level findings and limits: Researchers found naive subsets generally carried larger estimated richness than memory subsets. What rarefaction showed was incomplete sorted-subset sequencing despite large depth.

Concerning this clone: Its antigen is currently unknown.

Authors' processing steps: Quality scores were absent from the junction-only immunoSEQ sequences, so filtering differed. TCRdb's table, derived via immunoSEQ multiplex PCR, lists solely in-frame clones and lacks some. D and trimming were read from the DNA, whereas the V and J calls and clone size are those reported in that table. The sample records about 1.5 million clones, approximately 98% being singletons. The V and J ends lost 0 bases and 5 bases, in that order; junction bases with no gene match: 11. This CDR3 spans 17 amino acids. In germline, CDR1 is KGHSH, CDR2 LQKENI. What was sequenced was naive CD4+ T cells sorted from blood. As for subset: CD45RA+ positively selected. The TCR originated in a man under 40 in good health. This chain links TRBV18 with TRBJ2-5; 8 bases line up with TRBD1. CDR3 nucleotides: TGTGCCAGCTCACCACCGAGGTTTCACAGGGGGAAGGAGACCCAGTACTTC. Protein product: CASSPPRFHRGKETQYF.